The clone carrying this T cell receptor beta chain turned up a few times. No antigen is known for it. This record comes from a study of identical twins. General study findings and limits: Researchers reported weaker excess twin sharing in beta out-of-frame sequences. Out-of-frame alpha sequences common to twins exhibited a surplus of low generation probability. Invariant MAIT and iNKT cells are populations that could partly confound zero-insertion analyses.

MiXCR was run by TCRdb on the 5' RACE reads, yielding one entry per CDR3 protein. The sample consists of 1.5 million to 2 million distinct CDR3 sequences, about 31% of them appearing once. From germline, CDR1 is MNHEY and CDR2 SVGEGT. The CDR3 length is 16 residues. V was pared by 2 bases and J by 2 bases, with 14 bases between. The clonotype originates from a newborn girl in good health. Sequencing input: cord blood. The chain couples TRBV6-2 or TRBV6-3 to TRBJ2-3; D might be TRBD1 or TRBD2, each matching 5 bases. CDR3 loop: CASSYGGRDLTDTQYF. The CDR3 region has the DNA TGTGCCAGCAGTTACGGTGGCAGGGACCTCACAGATACGCAGTATTTT.